Presented here are 23 T cell receptor beta chains from one specimen sequenced in a study of cytomegalovirus exposure and HLA in healthy donors. A multiplex PCR was run with 60 Vbeta primers and 13 Jbeta primers. Sequencing was performed with immunoSEQ multiplex PCR; in TCRdb, only in-frame clones are kept and a portion is missing. The sample contains some 200,000 clones, roughly 82% of which appear only once. Input material: PBMCs. Every receptor here comes from a woman aged 45-59 years in good health and CMV-seropositive.

The rearrangement joins TRBV5-8 to TRBJ2-7, with TRBD2 as a possible D gene (6 bases). The germline CDR1 and CDR2 sequences are SGHTS and YDEGEE. The CDR3 runs 12 residues. Trimming pared 3 bases from V and 4 bases from J, leaving 8 bases between. The DNA for the CDR3 is TGTGCCAGCAGCTATGGGGGGTACGAGCAGTACTTC. This sequence encodes CASSYGGYEQYF.

The chain carries TRBV7-3 and TRBJ2-3, with TRBD2 identical over 9 bases. V was clipped by 2 bases and J by 3 bases; unmatched bases: 6. Germline V lookup: CDR1 SGHTA, CDR2 FQGTGA. This CDR3 region has 16 residues. The CDR3 DNA reads as TGTGCCAGCAGCTTAGCGGGCGGGGGGGGGACAGATACGCAGTATTTT. It encodes CASSLAGGGGTDTQYF.

This clone has a single count. The chain uses TRBV2 and TRBJ1-2, with 9 positions matching TRBD1. CDR3 length: 14 residues. CDR1 and CDR2 from the germline V gene are SNHLY and FYNNEI. Trimming at V came to 4 bases and at J to 8 bases, leaving 8 bases not matched to a gene. CDR3 DNA sequence: TGTGCCAGCAGTGTGGGACAGGGTGGAAGAGGCTACACCTTC. Residues: CASSVGQGGRGYTF.

This clone was observed a single time. The V call is TRBV5-1, the J call TRBJ2-7, with D possibly being TRBD2 (6 bases). CDR1 SGHRS and CDR2 YFSETQ come from the germline V gene. V was shortened by 4 bases and J by 0 bases, with 11 bases between the two germline ends. The CDR3 contains 14 residues. CDR3 DNA: TGCGCCAGCAGCCCTAGCGCGACCTCCTACGAGCAGTACTTC. Its protein is CASSPSATSYEQYF.

DNA of the CDR3: TGTGCCAGCGCCCCCTTTCGCGGGGCCGGGATGTGGACCCAGTACTTC. Residues: CASAPFRGAGMWTQYF. V is TRBV7-9 and J is TRBJ2-5; the D gene is possibly TRBD2 (6 bases). With 8 bases removed from V and 7 bases from J, the gap between germline ends came to 26 bases. Germline V lookup: CDR1 SEHNR, CDR2 FQNEAQ (reference sequence). This CDR3 spans 16 amino acids.

The chain combines TRBV11-2 with TRBJ1-3; a weak D match, TRBD1 (5 bases). The CDR3 is 14 amino acids. Germline loops: CDR1 SGHAT, CDR2 FQNNGV. V was cut by 5 bases and J by 1 base, with 9 bases left in between. CDR3 residues: CASSPTVSGNTIYF. DNA for the CDR3: TGTGCCAGCAGCCCGACAGTGTCTGGAAACACCATATATTTT.

The chain joins TRBV7-2 to TRBJ2-2; D gene unclear. In germline, CDR1 is SGHTA, CDR2 FQGNSA. Trimming pared 2 bases from V and 0 bases from J, leaving 13 bases between. CDR3 size: 17 residues. CDR3 protein: CASSLPLGRSNTGELFF. Written as DNA, the CDR3 is TGTGCCAGCAGCTTACCCCTCGGCAGGTCGAACACCGGGGAGCTGTTTTTT.

V and J are TRBV11-3 and TRBJ2-2, with 7 positions matching TRBD1. Trimming removed 1 base from V and 5 bases from J; junction bases left unmatched: 4. The CDR3 runs to 15 residues. Germline CDR1 SGHNT, CDR2 YENEEA. The CDR3 sequence is CASSLVTGTTGELFF. CDR3 nucleotide sequence: TGTGCCAGCAGCTTAGTGACAGGGACGACCGGGGAGCTGTTTTTT.

The chain joins TRBV7-8 to TRBJ2-3; 8 nucleotides agree with TRBD1. This CDR3 is 15 amino acids long. Germline CDR1 reads SGHVS; CDR2 reads FQNEAQ. V was clipped by 2 bases and J by 2 bases; unmatched bases: 3. In DNA form, the CDR3 reads TGTGCCAGCAGCTTAAGGACAGGGTACACAGATACGCAGTATTTT. This translates into CASSLRTGYTDTQYF.

J is TRBJ2-1 and V is TRBV9, with 13 positions matching TRBD2. V was pared by 4 bases and J by 10 bases, with 5 bases of the junction left unmatched. Germline V gene lookup returns CDR1 SGDLS and CDR2 YYNGEE. The CDR3 consists of 14 residues. DNA of the CDR3: TGTGCCAGCAGCACCCGGACTAGCGGGGGAGAGCAGTTCTTC. Translation: CASSTRTSGGEQFF.

The V and J genes are TRBV6-6 and TRBJ2-7; 9 nucleotides line up with TRBD1. CDR3 length: 14 residues. Germline CDR1 and CDR2: MNHNY and SVGAGI (reference sequence). Trimming took 5 bases from V and 6 from J; bases not matched to a gene: 8. CDR3 DNA: TGTGCCAGCAGTAAACCGGGACAGGGATTCGAGCAGTACTTC. As protein: CASSKPGQGFEQYF.

This clone was observed a few times. This chain joins TRBV29-1 and TRBJ1-1; D possibly corresponds to TRBD1 (5 bases). The CDR3 is 12 amino acids. V was cut by 4 bases and J by 7 bases, with 13 bases left in between. Germline loops: CDR1 SQVTM, CDR2 ANQGSEA. In nucleotides, the CDR3 is TGCAGCGTTGGGAGGGGAATCGGTGAAGCTTTCTTT. Its translation is CSVGRGIGEAFF.

The DNA of the CDR3 is TGTGCCAGCAGCGTAGGGAGCCGTGAGAGGTCAGATACGCAGTATTTT. It specifies CASSVGSRERSDTQYF. The rearrangement uses TRBV9 and TRBJ2-3; D unclear. The CDR3 totals 16 residues. The V end lost 0 bases, the J end lost 4 bases, and 15 bases lay between the germline ends. Germline V gene sequence: CDR1 SGDLS, CDR2 YYNGEE.

The chain uses TRBV18 and TRBJ2-3; 8 nucleotides match TRBD1. CDR1 KGHSH and CDR2 LQKENI come from the germline V gene. CDR3 length: 15 residues. V lost 9 bases and J lost 6; bases outside the gene matches: 14. CDR3 nucleotide sequence: TGTGCCAGTCCAGGGGAAGGACAGGGAAGGGATACGCAGTATTTT. Translation: CASPGEGQGRDTQYF.

The chain carries TRBV21-1 and TRBJ1-6; the table's D call TRBD1 went unverified against the DNA. TRBV21-1 is a documented pseudogene. The CDR3 length is 14 residues. CDR3 in amino acids: CASSTNRAGSPLHF. As DNA, the CDR3 is TGTGCCAGCAGCACCAACAGGGCTGGGTCACCCCTCCACTTT.

This chain uses TRBV19 with TRBJ1-4; 8 bases fit TRBD1. With V trimmed by 3 bases and J by 5 bases, 5 bases remained unmatched. The germline V gene encodes CDR1 LNHDA and CDR2 SQIVND (reference sequence). The CDR3 spans 15 residues. The CDR3, as DNA: TGTGCCAGTAGTATGCGGAGGACAGGGAATGAAAAACTGTTTTTT. Translating it yields CASSMRRTGNEKLFF.

The chain joins TRBV18 to TRBJ1-1; D might be TRBD1 (5 bases). The germline V gene has CDR1 KGHSH and CDR2 LQKENI. CDR3 size: 12 residues. The V end was cut by 6 bases, the J end by 4 bases, with 9 bases between. The CDR3 sequence: CASSRQTTEAFF. In nucleotides, the CDR3 is TGTGCCAGCTCCCGACAGACCACTGAAGCTTTCTTT. The complete variable domain, with remaining parts taken from reference TRBV18 and TRBJ1-1, reads NAGVMQNPRHLVRRRGQEARLRCSPMKGHSHVYWYRQLPEEGLKFMVYLQKENIIDESGMPKERFSAEFPKEGPSILRIQQVVRGDSAAYFCASSRQTTEAFFGQGTRLTVV.

The rearrangement links TRBV7-9 to TRBJ1-6; D is ambiguous. Trimming left V 3 bases short and J 7 bases short, with 10 bases between. CDR1 is SEHNR, CDR2 FQNEAQ, per germline (reference sequence). This CDR3 contains 14 residues. CDR3 sequence (DNA): TGTGCCAGCAGCTTGGAAGGAGGGAATTCACCCCTCCACTTT. This gives the protein CASSLEGGNSPLHF.

The V gene is TRBV7-9, the J gene TRBJ1-6; tentatively, D is TRBD1 (6 bases). CDR1 is SEHNR and CDR2 is FQNEAQ in the germline V gene (reference sequence). Trimming removed 8 bases at V and 9 bases at J, with 14 bases between. CDR3 length: 13 residues. The CDR3 DNA is TGTGCCAGCCGGGGGGACATCGGTTCACCCCTCCACTTT. Its protein product is CASRGDIGSPLHF.

The chain couples TRBV25-1 to TRBJ2-3; D may be TRBD2 (6 bases). There are 12 residues in the CDR3. V lost 6 bases and J lost 4, with 8 bases in between. Germline V gene lookup returns CDR1 MGHDK and CDR2 SYGVNS. CDR3 protein: CASRGLSDTQYF. In DNA, the CDR3 is TGTGCCAGCAGGGGACTTTCAGATACGCAGTATTTT.

The chain joins TRBV5-6 to TRBJ1-2, with a tentative D call TRBD1 (6 bases). CDR1 is SGHDT and CDR2 is YYEEEE in the germline V gene. There are 14 residues in the CDR3. The V end lost 3 bases, the J end lost 0 bases, and 9 bases lay between the germline ends. The CDR3 spells CASSWTVTNYGYTF. CDR3 in DNA: TGTGCCAGCAGCTGGACAGTAACTAACTATGGCTACACCTTC.

The chain has TRBV7-3 and TRBJ1-1; D is perhaps TRBD1 (5 bases). This CDR3 has 16 amino acids. Germline CDR1 and CDR2: SGHTA and FQGTGA. The ends were cut back, 5 bases at V and 6 bases at J, with 22 bases in the middle. The DNA for the CDR3 is TGTGCCAGCAGCCTCCCCGGGGCGGGAGGTGTGTCTGAAGCTTTCTTT. It encodes CASSLPGAGGVSEAFF.

About this clone: Other DNA sequences from this sample encode an identical CDR3 as well. V usage is TRBV10-3 and J usage is TRBJ1-4; no firm D call. The CDR3 covers 14 residues. CDR1 and CDR2 from the germline V gene are ENHRY and SYGVKD. Deletions cut 0 bases from V and 5 bases from J, with 7 bases between. CDR3 DNA sequence: TGTGCCATCAGTGAGTCTGGGGAGAATGAAAAACTGTTTTTT. It encodes CAISESGENEKLFF.